Following are 21 T cell receptor beta chains from one sample sequenced in a study of tumor and adjacent non-tumor tissue in lung cancer. The library came from three nested PCR rounds adapted from ARM-PCR protocols. MiXCR, run by TCRdb on the multiplex PCR reads, gives a single entry per CDR3 protein. The sample has around 200,000 distinct CDR3 sequences; about 76% are singletons. The template was RNA from unsorted bulk tissue. The sequenced sample consisted of lung tumor tissue. All receptors derive from a man between 60 and 70 years old with non-small cell lung cancer.

As concerns this clonotype: One end of the junction fails to match germline, which may point to a read error. The V gene is TRBV20-1, the J gene TRBJ1-5, with D perhaps TRBD1 (5 bases). CDR3 length: 13 amino acids. CDR1 is DFQATT and CDR2 is SNEGSKA in the germline V gene (reference sequence). For the CDR3, the DNA is TGCAGTGCTAGATCACAAGGGGACCAGCCCCAACATTTT. This codes for CSARSQGDQPQHF.

The V gene is TRBV5-1, the J gene TRBJ2-3, with 8 bases identical to TRBD2. Germline CDR1 is SGHRS and CDR2 is YFSETQ. V gave up 0 bases and J gave up 2 bases; unmatched junction bases: 2. The CDR3 runs 15 residues. This chain's CDR3 is CASSLGSGNTDTQYF. As DNA, the CDR3 is TGCGCCAGCAGCTTGGGTAGCGGGAACACAGATACGCAGTATTTT.

In the case of this clonotype: A read error may be the cause here, since a much bigger clone is one base away. V is TRBV6-2 or TRBV6-3 and J is TRBJ1-5; D is perhaps TRBD1 (6 bases). The CDR3 contains 15 residues. Germline V gene data show CDR1 as MNHEY and CDR2 as SVGEGT. CDR3 sequence reads: CATSPGQTSNQSQHF. The CDR3 nucleotides are TGTGCCACATCCCCTGGACAGACTAGCAATCAGTCCCAGCATTTT.

The V and J genes are TRBV6-6 and TRBJ2-2; 9 positions match TRBD1. The CDR3 has 15 amino acids. The V and J ends lost 6 bases and 8 bases, in that order; junction bases with no gene match: 10. The V gene's germline CDR1 is MNHNY and CDR2 SVGAGI (reference sequence). The DNA for the CDR3 is TGTGCCAGCAGATTAACGGGACAGGGCGTAGGGGAGCTGTTTTTT. Encoded protein: CASRLTGQGVGELFF.

Notes on this clonotype: This may be a read error, as it is one base from a much larger clone. The rearrangement joins TRBV4-3 to TRBJ2-1; 9 nucleotides agree with TRBD2. This CDR3 comprises 17 residues. Per germline, CDR1 LGHNA and CDR2 YSLEER. DNA of the CDR3: TGCGCCAGCGGCCAACCCTTGAGAGCGGGAGGATACAATGAGCAGTTCTTC. Encoded protein: CASGQPLRAGGYNEQFF.

Points on this clonotype: The junction does not match germline at one end; this may be a read error. This rearrangement joins TRBV11-2 to TRBJ2-3, with a weak D call TRBD2 (5 bases). This CDR3 has 16 residues. Germline V lookup: CDR1 SGHAT, CDR2 FQNNGV. The CDR3 DNA reads TGTGCCAGCATCTTAGGAGGTGGCACTATCACAGATACTCAGTATTTT. It yields the protein CASILGGGTITDTQYF.

As to this clonotype: One end of the junction varies from germline; a read error may be responsible. This chain uses TRBV11-2 with TRBJ2-5, with 8 bases fitting TRBD2. The CDR3 has 13 residues. In germline, CDR1 is SGHAT, CDR2 FQNNGV. CDR3 sequence (DNA): TGTACCAGCACGCAGCGGGAGTTAGAGACCCAGTACTTC. Translating gives CTSTQRELETQYF.

With regard to this clonotype: This may be a read error, as it is one base from a much larger clone. The chain links TRBV4-3 to TRBJ2-7; 11 bases match TRBD2. The germline V gene encodes CDR1 LGHNA and CDR2 YSLEER. The CDR3 runs to 15 residues. V was clipped by 0 bases and J by 6 bases; unmatched bases: 4. The CDR3 sequence is CASSQDISGRAEQYF. CDR3 sequence (DNA): TGCGCCAGCAGCCAAGATATTAGCGGGAGGGCCGAGCAGTACTTC.

This clonotype was picked up many times. The chain couples TRBV4-2 to TRBJ2-5; D is perhaps TRBD2 (6 bases). V shed 3 bases and J shed 10 bases, with 12 bases lying between them. There are 12 residues in the CDR3. Germline V gene sequence: CDR1 LGHNA, CDR2 YNFKEQ. CDR3 region: CASSQSGGNQYF. CDR3 sequence (DNA): TGTGCCAGCAGCCAGTCCGGGGGTAACCAGTACTTC.

This clonotype was found many times. The genes are TRBV5-6 and TRBJ1-2; D gene ambiguous. This CDR3 contains 16 residues. V was shortened by 0 bases and J by 2 bases, with 14 bases between the two germline ends. CDR1 SGHDT and CDR2 YYEEEE come from the germline V gene. The DNA for the CDR3 is TGTGCCAGCAGCTTGGTACATGGCTCCAGGAACTATGGCTACACCTTC. Its translation is CASSLVHGSRNYGYTF.

This clonotype has ten or more counts. The rearrangement uses TRBV4-2 and TRBJ1-3; no firm D call. The length of the CDR3 is 14 residues. The ends were cut back, 4 bases at V and 2 bases at J, with 9 bases in the middle. Per the germline V gene, CDR1 is LGHNA and CDR2 is YNFKEQ. The CDR3 DNA is TGTGCCAGCAGCCCAAGCGAGGCTGGAAACACCATATATTTT. The encoded protein is CASSPSEAGNTIYF.

This clonotype occurred many times. This chain joins TRBV11-2 and TRBJ2-3; the D is unclear. The V gene's germline CDR1 is SGHAT and CDR2 FQNNGV. This CDR3 is built from 13 residues. Trimming removed 2 bases at V and 2 bases at J, with 5 bases between. CDR3 region: CASSLSPTDTQYF. CDR3 in DNA: TGTGCCAGCAGCTTAAGCCCCACAGATACGCAGTATTTT.

Details on this clonotype: An end of the junction differs from the germline gene, which may be a read error. The gene calls are TRBV11-2 and TRBJ2-1; no firm D call. Germline V CDR1 and CDR2: SGHAT, FQNNGV. The CDR3 runs 14 residues. The CDR3 protein is CTSSLGRQVNEQFF. The CDR3 nucleotides are TGTACCAGCAGCTTGGGTCGGCAGGTGAATGAGCAGTTCTTC.

The V call is TRBV6-6, the J call TRBJ1-3, with a tentative D call TRBD1 (6 bases). The CDR3 is 16 amino acids. Trimming shortened V by 4 bases and J by 0 bases, and 13 bases separated the two germline ends. The germline gives CDR1 MNHNY, CDR2 SVGAGI (reference sequence). The CDR3 reads CASSLPGVSSGNTIYF. CDR3 in DNA: TGTGCCAGCAGTTTACCAGGGGTCAGCTCTGGAAACACCATATATTTT.

To note about this clonotype: This clone may be a read error of a much larger clone one base away. The V call is TRBV20-1, the J call TRBJ2-5; 9 bases fit TRBD2. The CDR3 spans 14 residues. Germline-derived CDR1 and CDR2 are DFQATT and SNEGSKA (reference sequence). The CDR3 region is CSAWREGRGETQHF. The DNA of the CDR3 is TGCAGTGCGTGGCGGGAGGGCCGAGGAGAGACCCAGCACTTC.

At least ten counts were recorded for this clonotype. The rearrangement uses TRBV11-2 and TRBJ2-3; 9 nucleotides agree with TRBD1. The CDR3 totals 14 residues. V lost 5 bases and J lost 5; bases outside the gene matches: 5. Germline V gene sequence: CDR1 SGHAT, CDR2 FQNNGV. CDR3 nucleotide sequence: TGTGCCAGCAGCCCCACGACAGGGGGAGATACGCAGTATTTT. Protein product: CASSPTTGGDTQYF.

A remark on this clonotype: One junction end does not reproduce the germline sequence, and a read error may be involved. The DNA for the CDR3 is TGCAGTGGACTAGCGGGGGTGAGCAGGTACGAGGAGTACTTC. Protein product: CSGLAGVSRYEEYF. The V gene is TRBV20-1, the J gene TRBJ2-7; 12 bases map to TRBD2. This CDR3 comprises 14 residues. From germline, CDR1 is DFQATT and CDR2 SNEGSKA (reference sequence).

Turning to this clonotype: Being one base from a much bigger clone, this may be a read error. V and J are TRBV6-6 and TRBJ1-5; D perhaps matches TRBD1 (6 bases). The germline CDR1 and CDR2 sequences are MNHNY and SVGAGI (reference sequence). The CDR3 loop spans 12 amino acids. CDR3 loop: CASSRQDQPQNF. Written as DNA, the CDR3 is TGTGCCAGCAGCCGACAGGATCAGCCCCAGAATTTT.

This clonotype was counted between two and nine times. This chain joins TRBV12-3 or TRBV12-4 and TRBJ1-5; D is uncertain. The CDR3 covers 12 residues. V was cut by 5 bases and J by 5 bases, with 7 bases left in between. The CDR3 DNA sequence: TGTGCCAGCAGTGGTCGGGATCAGCCCCAGCATTTT. It is translated as CASSGRDQPQHF.

This clonotype was seen only a few times. The CDR3 protein is CSARGTSSYNEQFF. In DNA, the CDR3 is TGCAGCGCTCGGGGAACTAGCTCCTACAATGAGCAGTTCTTC. The V gene is TRBV29-1, the J gene TRBJ2-1; D possibly corresponds to TRBD2 (5 bases). CDR3 length: 14 amino acids. The germline V and J ends were trimmed by 7 bases and 0 bases, with 13 bases remaining between them. The germline CDR1 and CDR2 sequences are SQVTM and ANQGSEA.

The V call is TRBV20-1, the J call TRBJ2-7, with a weak D call TRBD2 (6 bases). The germline CDR1 and CDR2 sequences are DFQATT and SNEGSKA (reference sequence). The CDR3 is 13 residues long. Trimming pared 1 base from V and 5 bases from J, leaving 12 bases between. Here the CDR3 reads CSARGDLGHEQYF. The DNA of the CDR3 is TGCAGTGCTAGAGGGGACTTGGGCCACGAGCAGTACTTC.